Following are 21 T cell receptor beta chains from one sample sequenced in a study of response to subunit inactivated influenza vaccine. MiXCR, run by TCRdb on the RT-PCR reads, gives a single entry per CDR3 protein. The sample includes around 750,000 distinct CDR3 sequences, about 20% seen only once; the top ten take approximately 10%. Specimen: PBMCs from blood, collected 4 to 6 days after vaccination. All receptors derive from a man aged 45-60 years who received an inactivated influenza vaccine.

This sequence joins TRBV20-1 and TRBJ1-5; 7 nucleotides line up with TRBD1. The CDR3 has 16 residues. CDR1 is DFQATT, CDR2 SNEGSKA, per germline (reference sequence). J gave up 2 bases and V 2 bases, and 9 bases lay outside the gene matches. DNA for the CDR3: TGCAGTGCTAGATTGAAGGGAGGGGGCGGCAATCAGCCCCAGCATTTT. It yields the protein CSARLKGGGGNQPQHF.

The chain couples TRBV3-1 to TRBJ1-6; tentatively, D is TRBD1 (5 bases). This CDR3 is built from 14 residues. Germline-derived CDR1 and CDR2 are LGHDT and YNNKEL (reference sequence). Between the trimmed V and J ends, which lost 1 base and 10 bases, there was a span of 11 bases. CDR3 protein: CASSQAQGRSPLHF. CDR3 nucleotide sequence: TGTGCCAGCAGCCAAGCCCAGGGACGATCACCCCTCCACTTT.

The CDR3 DNA reads as TGCGCCAGCAGCCCCTCGGGTCTTAAAAACATTCAGTACTTC. Translated, it gives CASSPSGLKNIQYF. The chain recombines TRBV5-1 with TRBJ2-4; D ambiguous. Germline-derived CDR1 and CDR2 are SGHRS and YFSETQ. V was clipped by 4 bases and J by 4 bases, with 12 bases between them. The CDR3 spans 14 residues.

This clonotype was seen at least ten times. The germline gene is not matched at one end of the junction; a read error may be the cause. The rearrangement uses TRBV5-1 and TRBJ1-1; D remains ambiguous. The CDR3 length is 13 residues. CDR1 SGHRS and CDR2 YFSETQ come from the germline V gene. As DNA, the CDR3 is TGTGCCAGCAGTTATCAAGGGAACACTGAAGCTTTCTTT. Translation gives CASSYQGNTEAFF.

CDR3 region: CASSLRGQGAEQYF. DNA for the CDR3: TGTGCCAGCAGCCTTCGGGGACAGGGGGCCGAGCAGTACTTC. This rearrangement joins TRBV7-2 to TRBJ2-7, with 12 bases fitting TRBD1. J gave up 6 bases and V 5 bases, and 5 bases lay outside the gene matches. This CDR3 region has 14 residues. From germline, CDR1 is SGHTA and CDR2 FQGNSA.

The chain is built from TRBV12-3 or TRBV12-4 and TRBJ2-7; D is unresolved. The CDR3 consists of 13 residues. Trimming stripped 3 bases from V and 5 bases from J, with 11 bases between. CDR3 coding DNA: TGTGCCAGCAGTTTTAAGTCTAGTCACGAGCAGTACTTC. Translated: CASSFKSSHEQYF.

This clonotype showed up just a few times. This chain joins TRBV7-2 and TRBJ1-6, with D unclear. Germline V gives CDR1 SGHTA, CDR2 FQGNSA. The CDR3 length is 14 residues. The ends were cut back, 2 bases at V and 7 bases at J, with 9 bases in the middle. CDR3 DNA: TGTGCCAGCAGCTTAAGCGGATGGAATTCACCCCTCCACTTT. This encodes CASSLSGWNSPLHF. Supplemented by reference TRBV7-2 and TRBJ1-6, the full variable domain reads GAGVSQSPSNKVTEKGKDVELRCDPISGHTALYWYRQSLGQGLEFLIYFQGNSAPDKSGLPSDRFSAERTGGSVSTLTIQRTQQEDSAVYLCASSLSGWNSPLHFGNGTRLTVT.

This clonotype was counted only a few times. V and J are TRBV12-3 or TRBV12-4 and TRBJ2-5; 9 bases map to TRBD1. Losses at the gene ends were 5 bases for V and 5 bases for J; bases not matched to a gene: 6. This CDR3 spans 14 amino acids. The CDR3 DNA reads as TGTGCCAGCAGTGTTACAGGGGGCAGGGAGACCCAGTACTTC. Amino acid sequence: CASSVTGGRETQYF.

This clonotype has at least ten counts. The chain links TRBV6-5 to TRBJ2-3; no clear D gene. CDR1 is MNHEY, CDR2 SVGAGI, per germline. V was cut by 2 bases and J by 5 bases, with 2 bases left in between. The CDR3 is 11 residues long. DNA for the CDR3: TGTGCCAGCAGTTACAAAGATACGCAGTATTTT. Translation gives CASSYKDTQYF.

The V call is TRBV29-1, the J call TRBJ2-1; D unclear. This CDR3 spans 11 amino acids. CDR1 SQVTM and CDR2 ANQGSEA come from the germline V gene. The V and J ends lost 4 bases and 4 bases respectively, with 5 bases between them. The CDR3 region has the DNA TGCAGCGTTGCCAGTTACAATGAGCAGTTCTTC. It yields the protein CSVASYNEQFF.

This chain uses TRBV12-3 or TRBV12-4 with TRBJ2-3, with 9 bases matching TRBD2. The J segment lost 4 bases and the V segment lost 2 bases, leaving 10 bases of the junction unmatched. The CDR3 contains 17 residues. CDR3 DNA sequence: TGTGCCAGCAGTTTATCTGCGGGGGGGCCCCTGGCAGATACGCAGTATTTT. It encodes CASSLSAGGPLADTQYF.

The chain employs TRBV20-1 and TRBJ2-1; 7 bases are shared with TRBD2. CDR3 length: 16 residues. J was trimmed by 0 bases and V by 3 bases; bases with no gene match: 8. Looked up from germline, CDR1 is DFQATT and CDR2 is SNEGSKA (reference sequence). DNA of the CDR3: TGCAGTGCTAGGGTTTATAGCGGGTCCTCCTACAATGAGCAGTTCTTC. Its translation is CSARVYSGSSYNEQFF.

This clonotype was seen a few times. The chain combines TRBV12-3 or TRBV12-4 with TRBJ1-2; D gene ambiguous. This CDR3 spans 15 amino acids. V gave up 6 bases and J gave up 5 bases, with 19 bases separating them. CDR3 DNA sequence: TGTGCCAGCAGAGTAAATCCGGGTTCGATGTATGGCTACACCTTC. It specifies CASRVNPGSMYGYTF.

The chain carries TRBV6-5 and TRBJ2-3; 11 bases fit TRBD2. Germline values: CDR1 MNHEY, CDR2 SVGAGI. V trimming: 2 bases; J trimming: 2 bases; junction bases outside the gene matches: 6. This CDR3 has 17 residues. The CDR3 reads CASSYRTSGHYTDTQYF. The CDR3, as DNA: TGTGCCAGCAGTTACCGGACTAGCGGGCACTACACAGATACGCAGTATTTT.

In this sample, this clonotype turned up once. An end of the junction differs from the germline gene, which may be a read error. The rearrangement links TRBV20-1 to TRBJ2-7; D unclear. The CDR3 is 16 amino acids. Germline loops: CDR1 DFQATT, CDR2 SNEGSKA (reference sequence). The CDR3 protein is CSARRGRIRSSYEQYF. The CDR3 DNA reads as TGCAGTGCTAGACGAGGCAGGATCAGGAGCTCCTACGAGCAGTATTTC.

This clonotype was counted many times. The CDR3 is CASSSTVQETQYF. Here the CDR3 DNA reads TGTGCCAGCAGTTCCACAGTCCAAGAGACCCAGTACTTC. The V call is TRBV12-3 or TRBV12-4, the J call TRBJ2-5; D is unclear. V was shortened by 4 bases and J by 1 base, with 7 bases between the two germline ends. The CDR3 runs to 13 residues.

This clonotype has more than one count but fewer than ten. DNA for the CDR3: TGTGCCAGCAGCCCAGTGCCCGAGCAGTTCTTC. Its translation: CASSPVPEQFF. The chain links TRBV12-3 or TRBV12-4 to TRBJ2-1, with D uncertain. Trimming shortened V by 6 bases and J by 10 bases, and 10 bases separated the two germline ends. The CDR3 runs to 11 residues.

The sample holds many counts of this clonotype. The genes are TRBV3-1 and TRBJ2-7, with 12 bases aligning to TRBD1. Looked up from germline, CDR1 is LGHDT and CDR2 is YNNKEL (reference sequence). The CDR3 has 16 residues. V lost 4 bases and J lost 5; bases outside the gene matches: 9. The CDR3 sequence: CASSREPGQGAHEQYF. The CDR3 DNA reads as TGTGCCAGCAGCCGGGAACCGGGACAGGGGGCCCACGAGCAGTACTTC.

This clonotype has only a few counts. CDR3 region: CSAISGGGTTDTQYF. The CDR3 coding sequence is TGCAGTGCAATTAGCGGGGGGGGAACCACAGATACGCAGTATTTT. This sequence joins TRBV20-1 and TRBJ2-3, with TRBD2 matching over 11 bases. Trimming removed 6 bases from V and 2 bases from J; junction bases left unmatched: 7. From germline, CDR1 is DFQATT and CDR2 SNEGSKA (reference sequence). This CDR3 spans 15 amino acids.

In its sample, this clonotype was seen a few times. The CDR3 spells CATSDSTGGHGDEQYF. The CDR3 coding sequence is TGTGCCACCAGTGATTCGACAGGGGGCCACGGAGACGAGCAGTACTTC. The genes are TRBV24-1 and TRBJ2-7, with TRBD1 matching 10 bases. J was trimmed by 5 bases and V by 2 bases; bases with no gene match: 8. CDR3 length equals 16 residues. Germline CDR1 KGHDR, CDR2 SFDVKD.

This clonotype appeared a few times. The V call is TRBV7-2, the J call TRBJ2-3; no clear D. The CDR3 contains 16 residues. CDR1 is SGHTA and CDR2 is FQGNSA in the germline V gene. Trimming stripped 1 base from V and 6 bases from J, with 17 bases between. The CDR3 protein is CASSLEGGGVMDTQYF. DNA of the CDR3: TGTGCCAGCAGCTTAGAAGGCGGCGGAGTGATGGATACGCAGTATTTT.